The T cell receptor (beta chain) under discussion was sequenced for a study of T cells in narcolepsy. Looking at the study overall: Enrolled donors included narcolepsy type 1 or type 2 patients and healthy controls.

Assay: immunoSEQ multiplex PCR; the TCRdb copy retains only in-frame clones and omits some. This table holds tens of thousands of clones, about four fifths found once. Study findings and constraints: Autoreactive clone sequences were missing from some blood memory CD4+ repertoires. Reportedly, autoreactive clonotypes were serially detected in patients' blood but not controls'. Same-patient CSF and blood CD4+ T cell clonotypes included HCRT-specific and TRIB2-specific autoreactive ones.

There are 13 residues in the CDR3. CDR1 and CDR2 (germline): SGHVS, FNYEAQ. Between the trimmed V and J ends, which lost 5 bases and 8 bases, there was a span of 12 bases. Concerning this clone itself: Its antigen is not identified.

This clonotype was sampled from a human donor with narcolepsy. Sequenced material: CD45RA- memory CD4+ T cells from PBMCs. The chain combines TRBV7-6 with TRBJ1-4; no clear D. This CDR3 reads CASSVRVEEKLFF. DNA for the CDR3: TGTGCCAGCAGCGTGAGGGTTGAGGAAAAACTGTTTTTT.